This T cell receptor (beta chain) stems from a study of blood T cell repertoires in COVID-19. Data came from immunoSEQ multiplex PCR; TCRdb stores just in-frame clones and leaves some out. Of some 96,000 clones listed, about 90% are singletons. The CDR3 length is 16 residues. V lost 0 bases and J 0 bases, leaving 10 bases between the germline ends. Germline V gene data show CDR1 as SGHNT and CDR2 as YYREEE (reference sequence). The V and J genes are TRBV5-4 and TRBJ1-3, with D unclear. This clonotype originated in a human donor in a cohort sampled during active COVID-19. Sequencing used peripheral blood. The CDR3 protein is CASSLGASFSGNTIYF. The CDR3 DNA sequence: TGTGCCAGCAGCTTGGGCGCTTCCTTCTCTGGAAACACCATATATTTT.